The present T cell receptor (beta chain) was sequenced within a study of T cells after yellow fever vaccination. Overall study findings and caveats: Most clones from primary vaccination resurfaced after the booster (96% CD4, over 75% CD8). The CD4 compartment and the CD8 compartment contained a small share of clonotypes in common.

TCRdb used MiXCR to reprocess the 5' RACE reads, holding one entry per CDR3 protein. The data show around 200,000 distinct CDR3 sequences, with approximately 10% seen just once and just over 35% held by the top ten. This clonotype showed up many times. Its antigen is currently unknown. V dropped 2 bases and J dropped 0; count of bases not matched to a gene: 6. The CDR3 runs to 16 residues. CDR1 and CDR2 from the germline V gene are SGHDT and YYEEEE. The source of this sequence is a man younger than 30 who received the YFV17D yellow fever vaccine. The sequencing here drew on CD8+ T cells sorted from PBMCs, taken 15 days after the yellow fever booster vaccination. The chain uses TRBV5-6 and TRBJ2-3, with 7 bases that match TRBD1. The CDR3 reads CASSLTGESSTDTQYF. The DNA for the CDR3 is TGTGCCAGCAGCTTAACAGGGGAGTCTAGCACAGATACGCAGTATTTT.